Shown below are 32 T cell receptor beta chains from a single sample sequenced in a study of blood T cell repertoires in COVID-19. Method: immunoSEQ multiplex PCR; TCRdb's copy keeps in-frame clones and lacks some. The data contain roughly 98,000 clones, over 80% of them seen just once; the ten biggest clones take up roughly 12%. The specimen sequenced was peripheral blood. These receptors all come from a woman aged 70-85 years with active or convalescent COVID-19.

The V call is TRBV13, the J call TRBJ1-1; perhaps TRBD1 as D (5 bases). Trimming took 10 bases from V and 0 from J, leaving 24 bases between them. CDR1 is PRHDT and CDR2 is FYEKMQ in the germline V gene (reference sequence). The CDR3 spans 17 residues. This CDR3 reads CAILPKGQQKMNTEAFF. CDR3 bases: TGTGCCATCCTCCCCAAGGGGCAGCAAAAAATGAACACTGAAGCTTTCTTT.

The chain combines TRBV19 with TRBJ2-2; 16 nucleotides agree with TRBD2. The CDR3 is made up of 18 amino acids. V was clipped by 7 bases and J by 7 bases; unmatched bases: 12. Germline CDR1 LNHDA, CDR2 SQIVND (reference sequence). CDR3 sequence: CASTPNRGLAGGHGELFF. In DNA, the CDR3 is TGTGCCAGTACCCCCAATAGGGGACTAGCGGGGGGGCACGGGGAGCTGTTTTTT.

The chain is built from TRBV6-5 and TRBJ2-5, with D perhaps matching TRBD2 (5 bases). The length of the CDR3 is 14 residues. Germline V CDR1 and CDR2: MNHEY, SVGAGI. Trimming cost V 5 bases and J 5 bases, with 15 bases left between them. CDR3 loop: CASSPASGGETQYF. The CDR3 bases are TGTGCCAGCAGTCCCGCGTCCGGCGGGGAGACCCAGTACTTC.

V and J are TRBV7-2 and TRBJ2-2, with 7 nucleotides matching TRBD1. CDR3 length: 16 amino acids. The germline V gene encodes CDR1 SGHTA and CDR2 FQGNSA. The V and J ends lost 7 bases and 1 base, in that order; junction bases with no gene match: 9. CDR3 coding DNA: TGTGCCAGCAAAGTTACAGGGGCACGGAACACCGGGGAGCTGTTTTTT. It encodes CASKVTGARNTGELFF.

V is TRBV6-6 and J is TRBJ1-5, with TRBD1 identical over 7 bases. This CDR3 has 16 residues. Germline V gene sequence: CDR1 MNHNY, CDR2 SVGAGI (reference sequence). Unmatched junction bases numbered 7, after V lost 5 bases and J lost 0 bases. The CDR3 region has the DNA TGTGCCAGCAGTCCCTACAACAGGGGTAGCAATCAGCCCCAGCATTTT. Residues: CASSPYNRGSNQPQHF.

V is TRBV12-3 or TRBV12-4 and J is TRBJ2-5; D may be TRBD2 (6 bases). The V end lost 6 bases, the J end lost 4 bases, and 9 bases lay between the germline ends. The CDR3 has 12 residues. This CDR3 reads CASRTEGETQYF. The DNA for the CDR3 is TGTGCCAGCAGGACGGAGGGAGAGACCCAGTACTTC.

This CDR3 is CASSYRGDRNYGYTF. CDR3 bases: TGTGCCAGCAGTTACAGGGGGGACAGAAACTATGGCTACACCTTC. V gene TRBV6-5 combines with J gene TRBJ1-2; 7 nucleotides line up with TRBD1. J lost 2 bases, V lost 2 bases, and 5 bases had no gene match. The CDR3 is made up of 15 amino acids. Germline CDR1 and CDR2: MNHEY and SVGAGI.

The chain employs TRBV7-2 and TRBJ1-2, with TRBD1 matching over 9 bases. Germline CDR1 and CDR2: SGHTA and FQGNSA. Losses at the gene ends were 4 bases for V and 4 bases for J; bases not matched to a gene: 10. CDR3 length: 16 amino acids. The DNA for the CDR3 is TGTGCCAGCAGCTCGGTACAGGGGGCGCTAGGCTATGGCTACACCTTC. Encoded protein: CASSSVQGALGYGYTF.

J is TRBJ2-1 and V is TRBV29-1, with TRBD2 matching over 10 bases. CDR3 length: 12 residues. Germline CDR1 reads SQVTM; CDR2 reads ANQGSEA. Unmatched junction bases numbered 3, after V lost 7 bases and J lost 6 bases. The CDR3: CSAQRGGNEQFF. The CDR3 region has the DNA TGCAGCGCCCAGCGGGGGGGCAATGAGCAGTTCTTC.

This clone was found once. This rearrangement joins TRBV6-4 to TRBJ2-2; no clear D. Germline V gives CDR1 MRHNA, CDR2 SNTAGT. This CDR3 region has 15 residues. Trimming took off 0 bases at V and 7 bases at J, with 12 bases between the two ends. CDR3 bases: TGTGCCAGCAGTGACTCGTACTCAACCGGCGGGGAGCTGTTTTTT. Amino acids: CASSDSYSTGGELFF.

V and J are TRBV7-8 and TRBJ2-7; D perhaps matches TRBD2 (7 bases). Germline V gene data show CDR1 as SGHVS and CDR2 as FQNEAQ. The CDR3 has 14 residues. V gave up 2 bases and J gave up 7 bases, with 15 bases separating them. The CDR3 loop reads CASSLRVRGAEQYF. The DNA of the CDR3 is TGTGCCAGCAGCTTAAGGGTTCGGGGGGCAGAGCAGTACTTC.

The CDR3 nucleotides read TGTGCCAGCAGGGCAGGGGGCTTAACTGGCTACACCTTC. This encodes CASRAGGLTGYTF. The rearrangement uses TRBV6-4 and TRBJ1-2, with TRBD1 matching over 8 bases. V shed 6 bases and J 7 bases; nucleotides not matched to a gene: 7. The CDR3 is 13 amino acids. The germline V gene has CDR1 MRHNA and CDR2 SNTAGT.

This chain connects TRBV7-8 to TRBJ1-3; D might be TRBD1 (6 bases). This CDR3 region has 15 residues. Germline V CDR1 and CDR2: SGHVS, FQNEAQ. The germline V and J ends were trimmed by 2 bases and 2 bases, with 10 bases remaining between them. CDR3 DNA: TGTGCCAGCAGCTTAAACGCAGGGGCTGGAAACACCATATATTTT. It translates to CASSLNAGAGNTIYF. Using reference TRBV7-8 and TRBJ1-3 for the parts outside the CDR3, the full variable domain is GAGVSQSPRYKVAKRGQDVALRCDPISGHVSLFWYQQALGQGPEFLTYFQNEAQLDKSGLPSDRFFAERPEGSVSTLKIQRTQQEDSAVYLCASSLNAGAGNTIYFGEGSWLTVV.

This clone was counted once. The chain joins TRBV6-5 to TRBJ1-2; weak D call: TRBD1 (5 bases). The germline V gene encodes CDR1 MNHEY and CDR2 SVGAGI. The CDR3 consists of 15 residues. V lost 0 bases to trimming and J lost 4 bases, with 12 bases between them. The CDR3: CASSYSVQGLYGYTF. Written as DNA, the CDR3 is TGTGCCAGCAGTTACTCGGTCCAGGGCCTCTATGGCTACACCTTC.

J is TRBJ2-1 and V is TRBV7-9, with 8 nucleotides matching TRBD1. Trimming at V came to 1 base and at J to 12 bases, leaving 5 bases not matched to a gene. Germline CDR1 reads SEHNR; CDR2 reads FQNEAQ (reference sequence). This CDR3 spans 13 amino acids. The CDR3 coding sequence is TGTGCCAGCAGCTTAGGGACAGGGCATACGCAGTTCTTC. Protein product: CASSLGTGHTQFF.

This chain uses TRBV27 with TRBJ1-2, with no clear D. The CDR3 spans 16 residues. The V end was cut by 1 base, the J end by 3 bases, with 15 bases between. Germline CDR1 is MNHEY and CDR2 is SMNVEV (reference sequence). The CDR3 bases are TGTGCCAGCAGTTTATACACGACTCGACCCGACTATGGCTACACCTTC. Its protein product is CASSLYTTRPDYGYTF.

The genes are TRBV6-6 and TRBJ1-1; TRBD1 agrees at 8 bases. There are 17 residues in the CDR3. The germline V gene encodes CDR1 MNHNY and CDR2 SVGAGI (reference sequence). V lost 5 bases to trimming and J lost 1 base; unmatched junction nucleotides: 12. In DNA form, the CDR3 reads TGTGCCAGCAGTCATCGACCGGGACAGGCGCAGAACACTGAAGCTTTCTTT. This gives the protein CASSHRPGQAQNTEAFF.

J is TRBJ1-6 and V is TRBV7-2, with D possibly being TRBD1 (6 bases). The CDR3 covers 12 residues. The ends were cut back, 3 bases at V and 16 bases at J, with 13 bases in the middle. Per germline, CDR1 SGHTA and CDR2 FQGNSA. CDR3 amino acids: CASSFQTGTLHF. CDR3 in DNA: TGTGCCAGCAGCTTTCAGACAGGCACGCTCCACTTT.

The chain employs TRBV6-1 and TRBJ2-2; 8 bases are a match to TRBD1. With V trimmed by 2 bases and J by 3 bases, 8 bases remained unmatched. The CDR3 length is 17 residues. CDR1 MNHNS and CDR2 SASEGT come from the germline V gene. For the CDR3, the DNA is TGTGCCAGCAGTGAAAGGGCAGGGGGCTCTTACACCGGGGAGCTGTTTTTT. Encoded protein: CASSERAGGSYTGELFF.

The chain links TRBV5-1 to TRBJ2-5; a weak D match, TRBD2 (6 bases). Trimming stripped 4 bases from V and 1 base from J, with 8 bases between. The CDR3 is 13 amino acids. Germline lookup yields CDR1 SGHRS and CDR2 YFSETQ. CDR3 residues: CASSREPQETQYF. The CDR3 coding sequence is TGCGCCAGCAGCCGGGAGCCCCAAGAGACCCAGTACTTC.

This clone was seen more than once but under ten times. The V call is TRBV6-7, the J call TRBJ2-7, with D unclear. TRBV6-7 is an open reading frame, and its role is uncertain. This CDR3 has 13 amino acids. V lost 8 bases to trimming and J lost 1 base, with 12 bases between them. The CDR3 sequence: CASGWASSYEQYF. The CDR3 nucleotides read TGTGCCAGCGGGTGGGCAAGTTCCTACGAGCAGTACTTC.

This chain connects TRBV4-1 to TRBJ2-5; possibly TRBD2 for D (7 bases). Trimming shortened V by 6 bases and J by 5 bases, and 19 bases separated the two germline ends. Germline V CDR1 and CDR2: MGHRA, YSYEKL. The CDR3 runs 15 residues. CDR3 amino acids: CASRLGGARGETQYF. In nucleotides, the CDR3 is TGCGCCAGCAGGCTGGGGGGGGCACGAGGGGAGACCCAGTACTTC.

The V gene is TRBV20-1, the J gene TRBJ1-2; TRBD1 agrees at 8 bases. Germline values: CDR1 DFQATT, CDR2 SNEGSKA (reference sequence). V shed 3 bases, J shed 2 bases, and the junction held 8 bases outside the gene matches. The CDR3 has 15 residues. The CDR3 sequence: CSASIHRGANYGYTF. CDR3 DNA sequence: TGCAGTGCTAGTATTCACAGGGGGGCAAACTATGGCTACACCTTC.

The chain is built from TRBV4-2 and TRBJ1-1; maybe TRBD1 (5 bases). The V gene's germline CDR1 is LGHNA and CDR2 YNFKEQ. The ends were cut back, 1 base at V and 3 bases at J, with 12 bases in the middle. The CDR3 runs to 15 residues. This chain's CDR3 is CASSQGEGPYTEAFF. In DNA, the CDR3 is TGTGCCAGCAGCCAAGGGGAGGGGCCGTACACTGAAGCTTTCTTT.

J is TRBJ1-4 and V is TRBV5-5; 8 bases are a match to TRBD1. The CDR3 contains 17 residues. Trimming at V came to 3 bases and at J to 3 bases, leaving 10 bases not matched to a gene. Germline V gene sequence: CDR1 SGHKS, CDR2 YYEKEE (reference sequence). The DNA for the CDR3 is TGTGCCAGCAGCTATGGACAGGGCGGGAACGCTAATGAAAAACTGTTTTTT. Translation gives CASSYGQGGNANEKLFF. The full variable domain, in which reference TRBV5-5 and TRBJ1-4 provide the parts outside the CDR3, is DAGVTQSPTHLIKTRGQQVTLRCSPISGHKSVSWYQQVLGQGPQFIFQYYEKEERGRGNFPDRFSARQFPNYSSELNVNALLLGDSALYLCASSYGQGGNANEKLFFGSGTQLSVL.

The rearrangement links TRBV4-1 to TRBJ1-4; 11 bases align to TRBD1. The V and J ends lost 4 bases and 6 bases, in that order; junction bases with no gene match: 7. The CDR3 runs to 16 residues. Looked up from germline, CDR1 is MGHRA and CDR2 is YSYEKL. CDR3 sequence: CASSRFPGQGDEKLFF. CDR3 bases: TGCGCCAGCAGCCGCTTCCCGGGACAGGGGGATGAAAAACTGTTTTTT.

The rearrangement links TRBV19 to TRBJ2-6, with D perhaps matching TRBD1 (5 bases). V dropped 3 bases and J dropped 7 bases, with 13 bases sitting between them. The CDR3 length is 15 residues. Germline values: CDR1 LNHDA, CDR2 SQIVND (reference sequence). The CDR3 spells CASSIRDLSANVLTF. The CDR3 nucleotides read TGTGCCAGTAGTATCAGGGATCTGAGTGCCAACGTCCTGACTTTC.

V gene TRBV7-6 combines with J gene TRBJ2-3; perhaps TRBD1 as D (5 bases). From germline, CDR1 is SGHVS and CDR2 FNYEAQ. This CDR3 has 21 residues. Between the trimmed V and J ends, which lost 5 bases and 0 bases, there was a span of 30 bases. The CDR3 bases are TGTGCCAGCAGCCCGATCCCCTCTACAGGACCTTCTTCTACTAGCACAGATACGCAGTATTTT. Its translation is CASSPIPSTGPSSTSTDTQYF. Based on the CDR3 plus reference TRBV7-6 and TRBJ2-3, the full variable domain is GAGVSQSPRYKVTKRGQDVALRCDPISGHVSLYWYRQALGQGPEFLTYFNYEAQQDKSGLPNDRFSAERPEGSISTLTIQRTEQRDSAMYRCASSPIPSTGPSSTSTDTQYFGPGTRLTVL.

The chain carries TRBV7-2 and TRBJ2-7, with D perhaps TRBD1 (5 bases). The CDR3 spans 14 residues. The ends were cut back, 5 bases at V and 4 bases at J, with 15 bases in the middle. From germline, CDR1 is SGHTA and CDR2 FQGNSA. The CDR3 reads CASSHPQRGYEQYF. The CDR3 coding sequence is TGTGCCAGCAGCCACCCCCAAAGGGGTTACGAGCAGTACTTC.

The chain recombines TRBV18 with TRBJ1-1, with 8 bases fitting TRBD1. Germline CDR1 reads KGHSH; CDR2 reads LQKENI. Trimming took 6 bases from V and 5 from J; bases not matched to a gene: 5. CDR3 length equals 13 residues. The CDR3 region is CASSMTGVTEAFF. CDR3 sequence (DNA): TGTGCCAGCTCCATGACAGGGGTGACTGAAGCTTTCTTT.

The chain employs TRBV5-5 and TRBJ1-2; D is perhaps TRBD1 (6 bases). V lost 4 bases and J 4 bases, leaving 11 bases between the germline ends. CDR3 length equals 13 residues. CDR1 is SGHKS and CDR2 is YYEKEE in the germline V gene (reference sequence). The chain's CDR3 is CASSPLGGYGYTF. In nucleotides, the CDR3 is TGTGCCAGCAGCCCGTTAGGGGGCTATGGCTACACCTTC.

V is TRBV7-8 and J is TRBJ1-1; D is uncertain. Germline lookup yields CDR1 SGHVS and CDR2 FQNEAQ. V gave up 2 bases and J gave up 1 base, with 8 bases separating them. The CDR3 is 14 residues long. The CDR3 bases are TGTGCCAGCAGCTTAAGGCCAGGGAACACTGAAGCTTTCTTT. This translates into CASSLRPGNTEAFF.